This T cell receptor (beta chain) was retrieved from a study of blood T cells in healthy people across ages. Broader study findings: Estimates drawn from one million T cells were deemed to understate diversity.

A second about 7 to 12 cycle PCR used barcoded and J-beta primers. Every cDNA molecule carried a tag from a template-switch adaptor bearing 12 random nucleotides. Via MiXCR, TCRdb re-called the 5' RACE reads, giving one row per CDR3 protein. The table shows 380,000 or so distinct CDR3 sequences, with about half occurring only once. This CDR3 has 13 amino acids. The ends were cut back, 8 bases at V and 0 bases at J, with 5 bases in the middle. Germline V gene data show CDR1 as SNHLY and CDR2 as FYNNEI. Individuals who donated were healthy Caucasians from Russia aged roughly 6 to 100. Total RNA was extracted at no less than 6 micrograms per sample. This clonotype was observed a handful of times. The antigen is undetermined.

The receptor's source is a man aged 55 to 70 in good health. This chain connects TRBV2 to TRBJ2-6; the D is unclear. Sequences were obtained from blood. CDR3 sequence: CASESSGANVLTF. CDR3 bases: TGTGCCAGCGAGAGCTCTGGGGCCAACGTCCTGACTTTC.